This paragraph covers one TCR beta chain sequence. This sample is drawn from a study of blood T cell repertoires in COVID-19. Study information: Some COVID-19 samples were acute and others convalescent; all came from the United States, Italy and Spain. Sources were T cells, B-cell-depleted T cells, or PBMCs; the material itself was cDNA or gDNA.

Germline V CDR1 and CDR2: SGHDT, YYEEEE. The ends were cut back, 4 bases at V and 3 bases at J, with 5 bases in the middle. This CDR3 region has 12 residues. Sequencing used immunoSEQ multiplex PCR; TCRdb keeps in-frame clones, though not all of them. Among some 250,000 clones listed, 85% to 90% were seen once. Sequenced material: PBMCs or T cells enriched from blood (not recorded which). The gene calls are TRBV5-6 and TRBJ2-1, with D unresolved. The sequence was collected from a man between 18 and 29 years old who had recovered from COVID-19. The CDR3 coding sequence is TGTGCCAGCAGCGCGGACTACAATGAGCAGTTCTTC. Amino acids: CASSADYNEQFF.